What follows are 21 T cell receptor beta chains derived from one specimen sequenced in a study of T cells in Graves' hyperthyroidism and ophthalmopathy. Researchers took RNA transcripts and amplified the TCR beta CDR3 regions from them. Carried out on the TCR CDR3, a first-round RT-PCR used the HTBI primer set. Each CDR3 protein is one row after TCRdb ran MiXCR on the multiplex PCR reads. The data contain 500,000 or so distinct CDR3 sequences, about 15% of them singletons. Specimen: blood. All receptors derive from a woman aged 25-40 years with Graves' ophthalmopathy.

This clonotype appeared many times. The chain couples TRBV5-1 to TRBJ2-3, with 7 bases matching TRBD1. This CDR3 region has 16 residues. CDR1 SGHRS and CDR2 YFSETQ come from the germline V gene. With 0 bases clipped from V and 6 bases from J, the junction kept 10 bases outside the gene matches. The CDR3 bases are TGCGCCAGCAGCTTGGGCGGTAACAGGGGTTTTGATACGCAGTATTTT. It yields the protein CASSLGGNRGFDTQYF.

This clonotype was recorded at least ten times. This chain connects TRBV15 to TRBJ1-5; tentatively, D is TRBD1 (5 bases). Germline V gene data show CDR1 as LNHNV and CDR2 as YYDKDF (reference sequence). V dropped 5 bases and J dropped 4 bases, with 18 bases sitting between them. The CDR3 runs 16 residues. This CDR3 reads CATSLGRGGTNQPQHF. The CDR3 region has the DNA TGTGCCACCAGCCTCGGTCGTGGAGGGACGAATCAGCCCCAGCATTTT.

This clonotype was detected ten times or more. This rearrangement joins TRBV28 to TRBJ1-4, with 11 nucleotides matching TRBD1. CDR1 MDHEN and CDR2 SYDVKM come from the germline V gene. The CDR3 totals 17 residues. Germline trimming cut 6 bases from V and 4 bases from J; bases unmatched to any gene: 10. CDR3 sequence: CASRKRDRGGYNEKLFF. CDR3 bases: TGTGCCAGCAGAAAGCGGGACAGGGGGGGATATAATGAAAAACTGTTTTTT.

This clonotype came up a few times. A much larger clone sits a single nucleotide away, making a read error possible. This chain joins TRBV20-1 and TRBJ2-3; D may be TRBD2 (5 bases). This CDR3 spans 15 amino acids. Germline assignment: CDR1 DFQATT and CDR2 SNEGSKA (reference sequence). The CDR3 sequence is CSARATGGLGDAQYF. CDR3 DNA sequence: TGCAGTGCTAGAGCGACTGGCGGTTTGGGAGATGCGCAGTATTTT.

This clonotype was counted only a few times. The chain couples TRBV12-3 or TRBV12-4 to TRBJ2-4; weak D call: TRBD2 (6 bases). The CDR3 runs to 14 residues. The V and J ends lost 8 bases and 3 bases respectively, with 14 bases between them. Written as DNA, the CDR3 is TGTGCCAGCTTGGGGGGTTTGAGCAAAAACATTCAGTACTTC. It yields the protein CASLGGLSKNIQYF.

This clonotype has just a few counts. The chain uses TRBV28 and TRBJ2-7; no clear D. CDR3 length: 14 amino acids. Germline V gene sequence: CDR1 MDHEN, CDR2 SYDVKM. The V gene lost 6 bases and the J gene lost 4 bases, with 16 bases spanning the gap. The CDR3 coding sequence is TGTGCCAGCAGCGGCCGGCCCCCAAAGTACGAGCAGTACTTC. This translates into CASSGRPPKYEQYF.

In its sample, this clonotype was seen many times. The CDR3 loop is CASSGLGQENTEAFF. In DNA form, the CDR3 reads TGTGCCAGCAGCGGCCTGGGACAGGAAAACACTGAAGCTTTCTTT. The chain has TRBV11-1 and TRBJ1-1; TRBD1 matches at 8 bases. Germline V gene data show CDR1 as SGHAT and CDR2 as FQDESV (reference sequence). This CDR3 has 15 residues. Unmatched junction bases numbered 7, after V lost 5 bases and J lost 2 bases.

CDR3 coding DNA: TGTGCCAGCAGCCAAGAGCTGGGCAGGGGGACCGGGGAGCTGTTTTTT. It translates to CASSQELGRGTGELFF. The chain carries TRBV3-1 and TRBJ2-2, with TRBD1 matching over 7 bases. Trimming cost V 0 bases and J 5 bases; bases outside gene matches: 6. This CDR3 spans 16 amino acids. CDR1 and CDR2 from the germline V gene are LGHDT and YNNKEL (reference sequence).

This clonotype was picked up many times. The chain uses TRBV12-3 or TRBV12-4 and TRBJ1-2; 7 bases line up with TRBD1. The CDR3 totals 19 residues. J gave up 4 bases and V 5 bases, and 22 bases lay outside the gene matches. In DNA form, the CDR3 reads TGTGCCAGCAGTACTAGGCGGTGGCGAGGGGGCACTGGCAGCTATGGCTACACCTTC. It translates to CASSTRRWRGGTGSYGYTF.

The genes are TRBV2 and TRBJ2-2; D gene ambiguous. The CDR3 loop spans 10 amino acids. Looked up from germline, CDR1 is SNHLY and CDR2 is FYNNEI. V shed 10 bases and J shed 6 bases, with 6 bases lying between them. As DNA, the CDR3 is TGTGCCACCAGATCCGGGGAGCTGTTTTTT. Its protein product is CATRSGELFF.

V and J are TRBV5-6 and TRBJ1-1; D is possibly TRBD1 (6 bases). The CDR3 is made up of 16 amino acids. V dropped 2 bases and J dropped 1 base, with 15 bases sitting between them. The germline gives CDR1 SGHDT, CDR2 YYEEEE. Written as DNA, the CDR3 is TGTGCCAGCAGCTTCAGCCTACAGGGTTGGAACACTGAAGCTTTCTTT. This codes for CASSFSLQGWNTEAFF.

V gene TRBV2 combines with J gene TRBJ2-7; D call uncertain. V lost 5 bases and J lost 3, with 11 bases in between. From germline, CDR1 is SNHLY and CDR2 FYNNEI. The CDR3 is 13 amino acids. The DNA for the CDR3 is TGTGCCAGCAGTTCCGCACCTCACTACGAGCAGTACTTC. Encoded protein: CASSSAPHYEQYF.

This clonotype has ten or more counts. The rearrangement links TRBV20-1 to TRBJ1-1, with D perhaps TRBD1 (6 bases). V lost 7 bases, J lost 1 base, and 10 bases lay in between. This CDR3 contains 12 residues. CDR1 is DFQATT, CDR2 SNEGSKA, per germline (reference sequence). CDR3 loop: CSGPTGNTEAFF. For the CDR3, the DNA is TGCAGTGGACCGACAGGGAACACTGAAGCTTTCTTT.

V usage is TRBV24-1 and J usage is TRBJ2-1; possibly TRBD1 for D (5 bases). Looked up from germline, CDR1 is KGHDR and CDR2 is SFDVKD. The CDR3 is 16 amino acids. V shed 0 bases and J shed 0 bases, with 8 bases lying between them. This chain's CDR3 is CATSDLAGPSYNEQFF. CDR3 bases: TGTGCCACCAGTGATTTGGCAGGGCCCTCCTACAATGAGCAGTTCTTC.

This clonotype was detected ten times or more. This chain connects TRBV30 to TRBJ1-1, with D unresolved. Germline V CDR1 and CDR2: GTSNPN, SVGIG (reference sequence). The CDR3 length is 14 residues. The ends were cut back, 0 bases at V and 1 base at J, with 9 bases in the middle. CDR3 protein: CAWSVPSPNTEAFF. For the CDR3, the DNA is TGTGCCTGGAGTGTACCTTCACCGAACACTGAAGCTTTCTTT. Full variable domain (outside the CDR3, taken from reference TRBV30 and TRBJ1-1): SQTIHQWPATLVQPVGSPLSLECTVEGTSNPNLYWYRQAAGRGLQLLFYSVGIGQISSEVPQNLSASRPQDRQFILSSKKLLLSDSGFYLCAWSVPSPNTEAFFGQGTRLTVV.

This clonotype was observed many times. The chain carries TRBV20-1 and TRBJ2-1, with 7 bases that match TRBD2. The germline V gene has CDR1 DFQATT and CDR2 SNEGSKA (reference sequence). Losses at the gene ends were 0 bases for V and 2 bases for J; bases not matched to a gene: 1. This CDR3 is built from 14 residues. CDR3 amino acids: CSARERGAYNEQFF. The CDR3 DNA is TGCAGTGCTAGAGAACGGGGGGCCTACAATGAGCAGTTCTTC.

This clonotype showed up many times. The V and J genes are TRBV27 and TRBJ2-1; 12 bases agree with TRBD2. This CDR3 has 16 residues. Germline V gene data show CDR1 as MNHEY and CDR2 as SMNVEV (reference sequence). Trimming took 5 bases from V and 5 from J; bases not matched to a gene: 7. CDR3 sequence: CASSVVLAGGDNEQFF. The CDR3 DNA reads TGTGCCAGCAGTGTCGTTCTAGCGGGAGGGGACAATGAGCAGTTCTTC.

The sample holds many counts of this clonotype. The CDR3: CASADTGELFF. The DNA of the CDR3 is TGTGCCAGTGCTGACACCGGGGAGCTGTTTTTT. The V gene is TRBV12-3 or TRBV12-4, the J gene TRBJ2-2; D is unresolved. With 9 bases removed from V and 3 bases from J, the gap between germline ends came to 5 bases. The CDR3 has 11 residues.

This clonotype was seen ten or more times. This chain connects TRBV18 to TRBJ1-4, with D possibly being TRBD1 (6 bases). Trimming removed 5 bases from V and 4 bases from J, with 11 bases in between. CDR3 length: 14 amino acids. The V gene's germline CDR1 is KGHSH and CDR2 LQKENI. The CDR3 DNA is TGTGCCAGCTCAACGGACAGCAGTAATGAAAAACTGTTTTTT. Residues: CASSTDSSNEKLFF.

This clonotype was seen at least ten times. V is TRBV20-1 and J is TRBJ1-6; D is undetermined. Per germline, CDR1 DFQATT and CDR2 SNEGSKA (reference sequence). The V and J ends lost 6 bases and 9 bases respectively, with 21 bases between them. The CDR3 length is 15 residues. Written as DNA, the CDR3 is TGCAGTGCGGCGACTCCGTGGGAAGCCTTTTCACCCCTCCACTTT. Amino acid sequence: CSAATPWEAFSPLHF.

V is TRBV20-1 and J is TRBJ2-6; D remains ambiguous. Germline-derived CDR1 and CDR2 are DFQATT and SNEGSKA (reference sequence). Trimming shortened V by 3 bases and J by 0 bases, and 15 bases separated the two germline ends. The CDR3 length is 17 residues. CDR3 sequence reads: CSARGLTDGSGANVLTF. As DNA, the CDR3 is TGCAGTGCTAGGGGGTTAACAGACGGCTCTGGGGCCAACGTCCTGACTTTC.